These 4 T cell receptor beta chains share one sample of origin, sequenced in a study of regulatory T cells in long-lasting Graves disease. Building of the TCR beta libraries involved iRepertoire HTBI primers and Arm-PCR of CDR3 regions. TCRdb re-called the multiplex PCR reads with MiXCR, one entry per CDR3 protein. The sample contains more than 400,000 distinct CDR3 sequences, roughly 15% of which appear only once. Time point of the sample: newly diagnosed GD, antithyroid drugs for less than 3 months. Preparation of the TCR library used RNA extracted from PBMCs. The sample was also linked to a second study, of T cells in Graves' hyperthyroidism and ophthalmopathy.

The sequencing here drew on peripheral blood mononuclear cells (PBMCs), taken at new diagnosis, from a patient treated with antithyroid drugs. These receptors were obtained from a woman aged 25 to 45 with Graves disease.

The rearrangement uses TRBV12-3 or TRBV12-4 and TRBJ2-7; D perhaps matches TRBD2 (6 bases). V shed 6 bases and J shed 1 base, with 16 bases lying between them. This CDR3 has 15 residues. CDR3 nucleotides: TGTGCCAGCAGGAAAGTGGGACTGGAGTCCTACGAGCAGTACTTC. It is translated as CASRKVGLESYEQYF.

This clonotype was seen a few times. This chain links TRBV6-1 with TRBJ1-5, with D unclear. Germline CDR1 and CDR2: MNHNS and SASEGT. Trimming shortened V by 8 bases and J by 6 bases, and 11 bases separated the two germline ends. This CDR3 spans 12 amino acids. For the CDR3, the DNA is TGTGCCAGCGGGAGAATACCTCAGCCCCAGCATTTT. It codes for CASGRIPQPQHF.

This clonotype has at least ten counts. J is TRBJ1-6 and V is TRBV28; D not resolved. CDR3 length: 14 amino acids. The V gene's germline CDR1 is MDHEN and CDR2 SYDVKM. V was shortened by 6 bases and J by 6 bases, with 12 bases between the two germline ends. The CDR3 loop is CASRTLGFNSPLHF. CDR3 nucleotides: TGTGCCAGCAGGACACTAGGGTTTAATTCACCCCTCCACTTT. The complete variable domain, with remaining parts taken from reference TRBV28 and TRBJ1-6, reads DVKVTQSSRYLVKRTGEKVFLECVQDMDHENMFWYRQDPGLGLRLIYFSYDVKMKEKGDIPEGYSVSREKKERFSLILESASTNQTSMYLCASRTLGFNSPLHFGNGTRLTVT.

This clonotype was counted at least ten times. The chain joins TRBV12-3 or TRBV12-4 to TRBJ2-1; perhaps TRBD1 as D (5 bases). The germline V and J ends were trimmed by 6 bases and 1 base, with 10 bases remaining between them. This CDR3 has 14 amino acids. CDR3 coding DNA: TGTGCCAGCAGACGGACACAATCCTACAATGAGCAGTTCTTC. Protein sequence: CASRRTQSYNEQFF.